The 17 T cell receptor beta chains in this list originate from one sample, sequenced in a study of blood T cell repertoires in COVID-19. TCRdb keeps only in-frame clones here, not all; method: immunoSEQ multiplex PCR. Of fewer than 500,000 clones in the sample, 80% to 90% were seen once. What was sequenced was peripheral blood. The receptors stem from a woman under 40 with active or convalescent COVID-19.

This rearrangement joins TRBV12-5 to TRBJ2-7; perhaps TRBD2 as D (5 bases). The CDR3 consists of 14 residues. Trimming removed 5 bases from V and 2 bases from J, with 13 bases in between. Germline values: CDR1 LGHNT, CDR2 FRNRAP. CDR3 amino acids: CASGKGLPAYEQYF. The DNA for the CDR3 is TGTGCTAGTGGTAAAGGACTTCCCGCCTACGAGCAGTACTTC.

The chain joins TRBV19 to TRBJ1-5; the match to TRBD1 covers 7 bases. Per germline, CDR1 LNHDA and CDR2 SQIVND (reference sequence). V trimming: 5 bases; J trimming: 4 bases; junction bases outside the gene matches: 8. The CDR3 consists of 15 residues. The CDR3 loop is CASSSTGTENQPQHF. For the CDR3, the DNA is TGTGCCAGTAGTTCGACCGGGACAGAGAATCAGCCCCAGCATTTT.

This clone was seen once. The chain uses TRBV7-6 and TRBJ2-1; 15 positions agree with TRBD2. The CDR3 loop spans 19 amino acids. The germline V gene has CDR1 SGHVS and CDR2 FNYEAQ. The ends lost 1 base at V and 4 bases at J; junction bases unmatched: 8. The CDR3 bases are TGTGCCAGCAGCTTAGGTACAGGGACTAGCGGGGGGACGTACAATGAGCAGTTCTTC. This gives the protein CASSLGTGTSGGTYNEQFF.

This chain joins TRBV11-3 and TRBJ2-3; 9 bases are a match to TRBD2. The germline gives CDR1 SGHNT, CDR2 YENEEA. CDR3 length: 16 amino acids. V was pared by 5 bases and J by 1 base, with 7 bases of the junction left unmatched. This chain's CDR3 is CASSPIAGAGTDTQYF. Here the CDR3 DNA reads TGTGCCAGCAGCCCGATAGCGGGGGCCGGCACAGATACGCAGTATTTT.

The V and J genes are TRBV7-9 and TRBJ2-3; D unclear. Per germline, CDR1 SEHNR and CDR2 FQNEAQ (reference sequence). The V end lost 3 bases, the J end lost 4 bases, and 5 bases lay between the germline ends. This CDR3 contains 12 residues. The CDR3 region is CASSFIADTQYF. In DNA, the CDR3 is TGTGCCAGCAGCTTTATCGCAGATACGCAGTATTTT.

The chain combines TRBV30 with TRBJ1-1; 7 bases align to TRBD1. Germline CDR1 and CDR2: GTSNPN and SVGIG (reference sequence). This CDR3 spans 14 amino acids. With V trimmed by 3 bases and J by 0 bases, 4 bases remained unmatched. CDR3 loop: CAWSEDRLNTEAFF. For the CDR3, the DNA is TGTGCCTGGAGCGAGGACAGGTTGAACACTGAAGCTTTCTTT.

This rearrangement joins TRBV6-1 to TRBJ2-4; 11 nucleotides agree with TRBD2. After removal of 4 bases from V and 0 bases from J, the junction contained 11 bases not matched to a gene. Germline V gene lookup returns CDR1 MNHNS and CDR2 SASEGT. This CDR3 spans 19 amino acids. This CDR3 reads CASSVQLAGETIAKNIQYF. The CDR3 coding sequence is TGTGCCAGCAGTGTCCAACTAGCGGGGGAAACTATAGCCAAAAACATTCAGTACTTC.

The J gene is TRBJ1-2, the V gene TRBV2; D remains ambiguous. The V and J ends lost 4 bases and 7 bases respectively, with 10 bases between them. Per germline, CDR1 SNHLY and CDR2 FYNNEI. The CDR3 spans 12 residues. In DNA form, the CDR3 reads TGTGCCAGCAGTGGAGTTTCGGTTGGCTACACCTTC. It yields the protein CASSGVSVGYTF.

In the case of this clone: Other nucleotide sequences in the sample specify the same CDR3. The rearrangement joins TRBV2 to TRBJ1-5; TRBD1 aligns across 7 bases. V trimming: 6 bases; J trimming: 4 bases; junction bases outside the gene matches: 6. Germline assignment: CDR1 SNHLY and CDR2 FYNNEI. CDR3 length: 14 residues. The CDR3 reads CASRGDSLNQPQHF. CDR3 in DNA: TGTGCCAGCAGAGGGGACAGCTTAAATCAGCCCCAGCATTTT.

This clone occurred once. The rearrangement uses TRBV19 and TRBJ2-1, with 9 positions matching TRBD2. Germline V gives CDR1 LNHDA, CDR2 SQIVND (reference sequence). The junction had 8 bases not matched to a gene; V was cut back by 4 bases and J by 10 bases. The CDR3 totals 14 residues. CDR3 nucleotide sequence: TGTGCCAGTAGTAGTAGCGGGAGCAGTTTCGAGCAGTTCTTC. Translation gives CASSSSGSSFEQFF.

The rearrangement joins TRBV14 to TRBJ2-3; D gene uncertain. This CDR3 region has 15 residues. Germline CDR1 SGHDN, CDR2 FVKESK. Trimming removed 4 bases from V and 3 bases from J, with 14 bases in between. The CDR3 here is CASSRGAQWTDTQYF. CDR3 nucleotide sequence: TGTGCCAGCAGCCGAGGAGCGCAGTGGACAGATACGCAGTATTTT.

The chain combines TRBV3-1 (or the pseudogene TRBV3-2) with TRBJ2-1, with TRBD2 identical over 9 bases. The CDR3 consists of 16 residues. Germline V gene data show CDR1 as LGHDT and CDR2 as YNNKEL (reference sequence). V shed 4 bases, J shed 2 bases, and the junction held 6 bases outside the gene matches. CDR3 region: CASSPIAGAPYNEQFF. The CDR3 bases are TGTGCCAGCAGCCCTATAGCGGGGGCCCCCTACAATGAGCAGTTCTTC.

This sequence joins TRBV2 and TRBJ1-3, with D tentatively TRBD1 (6 bases). Between the trimmed V and J ends, which lost 8 bases and 0 bases, there was a span of 14 bases. This CDR3 spans 15 amino acids. Germline values: CDR1 SNHLY, CDR2 FYNNEI. As DNA, the CDR3 is TGTGCCAGCCGACAAGGGACAACCTCTGGAAACACCATATATTTT. It encodes CASRQGTTSGNTIYF.

Notes on this clone: The same CDR3 can be traced to other DNA sequences in this sample. The chain joins TRBV18 to TRBJ1-5; no reliable D call. CDR3 length: 13 amino acids. Germline CDR1 is KGHSH and CDR2 is LQKENI. Trimming stripped 2 bases from V and 7 bases from J, with 9 bases between. For the CDR3, the DNA is TGTGCCAGCTCACCAGGAGGGAACCAGCCCCAGCATTTT. It encodes CASSPGGNQPQHF.

The chain has TRBV3-1 (or the pseudogene TRBV3-2) and TRBJ1-1, with 10 bases identical to TRBD1. V dropped 4 bases and J dropped 6; count of bases not matched to a gene: 8. This CDR3 contains 15 residues. The germline V gene encodes CDR1 LGHDT and CDR2 YNNKEL (reference sequence). CDR3 sequence reads: CASSPLGQGSAEAFF. Written as DNA, the CDR3 is TGTGCCAGCAGCCCCTTGGGACAGGGGAGCGCTGAAGCTTTCTTT.

V gene TRBV19 combines with J gene TRBJ2-5; 9 bases are a match to TRBD2. Germline loops: CDR1 LNHDA, CDR2 SQIVND (reference sequence). CDR3 length: 15 residues. V shed 8 bases, J shed 7 bases, and the junction held 14 bases outside the gene matches. As DNA, the CDR3 is TGTGCCAGTCGAGAAGGTAGCGGGAGAATCGGGACCCAGTACTTC. Translation: CASREGSGRIGTQYF.

This clone is a singleton in its sample. The J gene is TRBJ2-7, the V gene TRBV27; TRBD1 matches 10 bases. The V gene's germline CDR1 is MNHEY and CDR2 SMNVEV (reference sequence). The CDR3 sequence is 13 residues long. Trimming took 8 bases from V and 5 from J; bases not matched to a gene: 6. Written as DNA, the CDR3 is TGTGCCAGCGCCCGGGACAGGGGTAACGAGCAGTACTTC. Translation gives CASARDRGNEQYF.